Listed here is a single T cell receptor (beta chain). The antigen is undetermined. This record belongs to a study of CXCR3-negative and CXCR3-positive naive CD8 T cells. Turning to the study itself: With about 1.5 +/- 0.3 million reads per library, the TRB reads numbered around 150 million in total.

5' RACE that incorporated UMI labels was used to prepare the TRB cDNA libraries. TCRdb reprocessed the 5' RACE reads and reports one entry per CDR3 protein, with no DNA. The sample totals around 160,000 distinct CDR3 sequences. Overall study findings and caveats: CD5 surface expression was similar among naive subsets, and TCR strength was estimated by inference from TRB CDR3 properties. Researchers report that CXCR3-positive naive cells carry more hydrophobic TRB CDR3s than CXCR3-negative naive cells.

The sequence derives from a human donor in good health. Some clones in this sample may be carry-over from other donors' samples. Sample: naive CXCR3+ CD8+ T cells from blood. Subset of the sample: CD45RO-CCR7+CD27+CD95- naive CD8+ T cells expressing CXCR3 (TNR3+).

The CDR3 loop is CASSLGPGGDTQYF. The chain joins TRBV28 to TRBJ2-3; TCRdb proposes TRBD1, but this gene call is untestable without DNA. Per the germline V gene, CDR1 is MDHEN and CDR2 is SYDVKM. The length of the CDR3 is 14 residues.